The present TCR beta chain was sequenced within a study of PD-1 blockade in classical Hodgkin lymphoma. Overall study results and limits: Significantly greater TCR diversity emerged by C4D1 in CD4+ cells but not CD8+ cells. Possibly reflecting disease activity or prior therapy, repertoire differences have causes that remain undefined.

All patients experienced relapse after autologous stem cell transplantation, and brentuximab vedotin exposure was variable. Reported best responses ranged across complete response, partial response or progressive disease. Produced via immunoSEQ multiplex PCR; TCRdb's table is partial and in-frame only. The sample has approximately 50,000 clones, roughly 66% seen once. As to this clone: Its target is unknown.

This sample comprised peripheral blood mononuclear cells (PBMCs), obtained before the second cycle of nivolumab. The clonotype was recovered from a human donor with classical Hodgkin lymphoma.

CDR3 DNA: TGTGCCAGCAGCTTTCCATACGCTGGAAACACCATATATTTT. Its translation: CASSFPYAGNTIYF. The chain is built from TRBV7-9 and TRBJ1-3, with D uncertain. Germline-derived CDR1 and CDR2 are SEHNR and FQNEAQ (reference sequence). V was trimmed by 3 bases and J by 2 bases, leaving 8 bases between them. The CDR3 totals 14 residues. Full variable domain (missing parts from reference TRBV7-9 and TRBJ1-3): DTGVSQNPRHKITKRGQNVTFRCDPISEHNRLYWYRQTLGQGPEFLTYFQNEAQLEKSRLLSDRFSAERPKGSFSTLEIQRTEQGDSAMYLCASSFPYAGNTIYFGEGSWLTVV.